What follows are 21 T cell receptor beta chains derived from one specimen sequenced in a study of cytomegalovirus exposure and HLA in healthy donors. The PCR contained 60 Vbeta and 13 Jbeta primers. Clones were read by immunoSEQ multiplex PCR, and TCRdb kept only the in-frame ones, dropping some. The repertoire holds under 200,000 clones, approximately 82% seen once, with about 7.6% in the top ten. Sequencing input: PBMCs. Every receptor here comes from a woman in her forties in good health and CMV-seropositive.

J is TRBJ1-1 and V is TRBV13; 7 positions agree with TRBD1. The V gene's germline CDR1 is PRHDT and CDR2 FYEKMQ (reference sequence). Trimming took 7 bases from V and 7 from J; bases not matched to a gene: 9. The CDR3 covers 13 residues. The CDR3 nucleotides are TGTGCCAGCAACTACGGACAGGCTTTTGAAGCTTTCTTT. Protein sequence: CASNYGQAFEAFF.

V is TRBV30 and J is TRBJ1-3; D call uncertain. Per germline, CDR1 GTSNPN and CDR2 SVGIG (reference sequence). Trimming took off 1 base at V and 0 bases at J, with 7 bases between the two ends. The CDR3 sequence is 14 residues long. In DNA form, the CDR3 reads TGTGCCTGGAGTGGCGGCTTCTCTGGAAACACCATATATTTT. Its protein is CAWSGGFSGNTIYF. The full variable domain, its missing parts supplied by reference TRBV30 and TRBJ1-3, is SQTIHQWPATLVQPVGSPLSLECTVEGTSNPNLYWYRQAAGRGLQLLFYSVGIGQISSEVPQNLSASRPQDRQFILSSKKLLLSDSGFYLCAWSGGFSGNTIYFGEGSWLTVV.

V and J are TRBV2 and TRBJ2-1; maybe TRBD1 (6 bases). V was cut by 4 bases and J by 7 bases, with 17 bases left in between. Germline V gives CDR1 SNHLY, CDR2 FYNNEI. CDR3 length: 15 residues. The CDR3 DNA reads TGTGCCAGCAGTGGAGGTGTCTTTAGGGGGAATGAGCAGTTCTTC. Translating it yields CASSGGVFRGNEQFF.

The chain carries TRBV19 and TRBJ1-1; 10 nucleotides line up with TRBD1. J lost 3 bases, V lost 4 bases, and 14 bases had no gene match. The CDR3 consists of 18 residues. From germline, CDR1 is LNHDA and CDR2 SQIVND (reference sequence). The CDR3 DNA sequence: TGTGCCAGTAGTACAACGAGCGGGACAGGGGTTCTGGACACTGAAGCTTTCTTT. Its protein product is CASSTTSGTGVLDTEAFF.

J is TRBJ2-5 and V is TRBV27; no clear D. This CDR3 region has 13 residues. V lost 5 bases to trimming and J lost 4 bases, with 11 bases between them. CDR1 and CDR2 (germline): MNHEY, SMNVEV (reference sequence). CDR3 protein: CASSIRLRETQYF. In DNA, the CDR3 is TGTGCCAGCAGTATCCGACTGAGAGAGACCCAGTACTTC.

The V gene is TRBV11-2, the J gene TRBJ2-7; 8 nucleotides agree with TRBD2. Germline trimming cut 2 bases from V and 0 bases from J; bases unmatched to any gene: 12. Germline lookup yields CDR1 SGHAT and CDR2 FQNNGV. The CDR3 runs to 18 residues. The CDR3 nucleotides are TGTGCCAGCAGCTTAAATCCTTTAAGCGGGAGTCACTCCTACGAGCAGTACTTC. It codes for CASSLNPLSGSHSYEQYF. Using reference TRBV11-2 and TRBJ2-7 for the parts outside the CDR3, the full variable domain is EAGVAQSPRYKIIEKRQSVAFWCNPISGHATLYWYQQILGQGPKLLIQFQNNGVVDDSQLPKDRFSAERLKGVDSTLKIQPAKLEDSAVYLCASSLNPLSGSHSYEQYFGPGTRLTVT.

The rearrangement joins TRBV28 to TRBJ1-5; weak D call: TRBD1 (6 bases). CDR1 is MDHEN, CDR2 SYDVKM, per germline. Trimming cost V 3 bases and J 10 bases, with 13 bases left between them. This CDR3 region has 13 residues. The CDR3 DNA is TGTGCCAGCAGTTTGCTACAGGGCAGCCCCCAGCATTTT. Translating gives CASSLLQGSPQHF.

The chain carries TRBV20-1 and TRBJ1-2; D is undetermined. Trimming left V 0 bases short and J 6 bases short, with 5 bases between. This CDR3 spans 11 amino acids. The germline V gene has CDR1 DFQATT and CDR2 SNEGSKA (reference sequence). CDR3 nucleotide sequence: TGCAGTGCTAGAGACTTAGATGGCTACACCTTC. Protein: CSARDLDGYTF.

This clone occurred a few times. The chain employs TRBV27 and TRBJ2-1; TRBD2 matches 9 bases. V lost 6 bases and J lost 10; bases outside the gene matches: 22. CDR3 length equals 18 residues. Germline assignment: CDR1 MNHEY and CDR2 SMNVEV (reference sequence). The CDR3 loop is CASSLAPLSGRYLLEQFF. CDR3 DNA: TGTGCCAGCAGCCTAGCCCCCCTAAGCGGGAGGTATTTATTGGAGCAGTTCTTC.

The chain employs TRBV28 and TRBJ1-5, with 9 nucleotides matching TRBD1. The CDR3 extends over 14 amino acids. Germline V gives CDR1 MDHEN, CDR2 SYDVKM. After removal of 2 bases from V and 6 bases from J, the junction contained 2 bases not matched to a gene. Here the CDR3 reads CASSLTGGSQPQHF. The CDR3 DNA follows: TGTGCCAGCAGTTTAACAGGGGGCAGTCAGCCCCAGCATTTT.

The sample holds one count of this clone. The chain employs TRBV7-2 and TRBJ2-7; possible D gene TRBD2, 6 bases. The CDR3 has 15 amino acids. V gave up 1 base and J gave up 3 bases, with 13 bases separating them. The germline V gene has CDR1 SGHTA and CDR2 FQGNSA. The CDR3 region has the DNA TGTGCCAGCAGCTTAGACCCGGGACTTTACTACGAGCAGTACTTC. Protein sequence: CASSLDPGLYYEQYF.

The V call is TRBV13, the J call TRBJ2-7, with 10 positions matching TRBD1. The CDR3 loop spans 16 amino acids. V was pared by 1 base and J by 1 base, with 4 bases of the junction left unmatched. Germline V gene lookup returns CDR1 PRHDT and CDR2 FYEKMQ (reference sequence). The CDR3 sequence is CASSLVRDRGSYEQYF. Written as DNA, the CDR3 is TGTGCCAGCAGCTTAGTCCGGGACAGGGGTTCCTACGAGCAGTACTTC.

The chain combines TRBV5-6 with TRBJ2-3; 13 bases line up with TRBD2. The CDR3 runs to 16 residues. The germline V gene encodes CDR1 SGHDT and CDR2 YYEEEE. J was trimmed by 1 base and V by 6 bases; bases with no gene match: 5. CDR3 coding DNA: TGTGCCAGCACTGGACTAGCGGGAGCTGGCACAGATACGCAGTATTTT. This encodes CASTGLAGAGTDTQYF. Combining the CDR3 with reference TRBV5-6 and TRBJ2-3 gives the whole variable domain DAGVTQSPTHLIKTRGQQVTLRCSPKSGHDTVSWYQQALGQGPQFIFQYYEEEERQRGNFPDRFSGHQFPNYSSELNVNALLLGDSALYLCASTGLAGAGTDTQYFGPGTRLTVL.

This rearrangement joins TRBV29-1 to TRBJ2-1; 8 bases align to TRBD1. In germline, CDR1 is SQVTM, CDR2 ANQGSEA. J lost 9 bases, V lost 3 bases, and 13 bases had no gene match. CDR3 size: 15 residues. CDR3 loop: CSVELDRARGGEQFF. CDR3 bases: TGCAGCGTTGAGCTGGACAGGGCCAGGGGAGGTGAGCAGTTCTTC.

This chain links TRBV2 with TRBJ2-3; no clear D gene. Germline CDR1 SNHLY, CDR2 FYNNEI. The ends were cut back, 2 bases at V and 4 bases at J, with 13 bases in the middle. There are 15 residues in the CDR3. CDR3 nucleotide sequence: TGTGCCAGCAGTGAATGGCAGCGACTGCCAGATACGCAGTATTTT. Translation gives CASSEWQRLPDTQYF. The variable domain in full, with the rest retrieved from reference TRBV2 and TRBJ2-3, is EPEVTQTPSHQVTQMGQEVILRCVPISNHLYFYWYRQILGQKVEFLVSFYNNEISEKSEIFDDQFSVERPDGSNFTLKIRSTKLEDSAMYFCASSEWQRLPDTQYFGPGTRLTVL.

The rearrangement uses TRBV9 and TRBJ2-7; 12 bases fit TRBD2. Germline-derived CDR1 and CDR2 are SGDLS and YYNGEE. Trimming cost V 3 bases and J 6 bases; bases outside gene matches: 4. The length of the CDR3 is 14 residues. The chain's CDR3 is CASSAGTSGSEQYF. The DNA of the CDR3 is TGTGCCAGCAGCGCCGGGACTAGCGGGTCCGAGCAGTACTTC.

The genes are TRBV29-1 and TRBJ1-1; 7 nucleotides agree with TRBD1. Trimming cost V 2 bases and J 5 bases; bases outside gene matches: 8. The CDR3 is 14 amino acids. From germline, CDR1 is SQVTM and CDR2 ANQGSEA. CDR3: CSVEISAGGTEAFF. CDR3 coding DNA: TGCAGCGTTGAAATTTCGGCAGGGGGGACTGAAGCTTTCTTT.

The table lists this clone with a few counts. The chain employs TRBV28 and TRBJ1-2; D possibly corresponds to TRBD1 (6 bases). The V and J ends lost 5 bases and 4 bases respectively, with 14 bases between them. The CDR3 loop spans 14 amino acids. Germline-derived CDR1 and CDR2 are MDHEN and SYDVKM. DNA for the CDR3: TGTGCCAGCAGTCCGAACAGGGACGGCTATGGCTACACCTTC. Protein sequence: CASSPNRDGYGYTF.

The chain uses TRBV5-4 and TRBJ2-5; weak D call: TRBD1 (6 bases). Judging by the DNA end, TRBJ2-7 fits better; the J call may be wrong. Germline values: CDR1 SGHNT, CDR2 YYREEE (reference sequence). CDR3 size: 15 residues. CDR3 coding DNA: TGTGCCAGCAGCTCCGGACAGAGCCTCTACTACGAGCAGTACTTC. Residues: CASSSGQSLYYEQYF.

This clone was found once. The V call is TRBV15, the J call TRBJ2-1; 7 bases are a match to TRBD2. The CDR3 has 16 residues. J was trimmed by 1 base and V by 3 bases; bases with no gene match: 6. From germline, CDR1 is LNHNV and CDR2 YYDKDF (reference sequence). The CDR3 sequence: CATSSTPGLSYNEQFF. The CDR3 DNA follows: TGTGCCACCAGCAGCACTCCGGGACTATCCTACAATGAGCAGTTCTTC.

This rearrangement joins TRBV2 to TRBJ2-2, with D possibly being TRBD1 (6 bases). V was trimmed by 6 bases and J by 4 bases, leaving 15 bases between them. Germline lookup yields CDR1 SNHLY and CDR2 FYNNEI. The CDR3 is 15 amino acids. CDR3 amino acids: CASRRQATSTGELFF. The CDR3 nucleotides are TGTGCCAGCAGGCGACAGGCCACTTCCACCGGGGAGCTGTTTTTT.